This T cell receptor beta chain came from a study of beta chain features in type 1 diabetes. Study results and limitations: There was a possibility that cDNA sequencing over-represented cells with high TCR expression. TCRB CDR3s from Type 1 diabetes patients were moderately but significantly shorter in all four CD4+ subsets.

Isolated RNA was reverse transcribed in full, so expressed TCRB transcripts were sequenced. TCRdb keeps only in-frame clones here, not all; method: immunoSEQ multiplex PCR. The table lists 150,000 or so clones, around 8.6% of them singletons. Concerning this clone itself: What it binds is unknown.

This CDR3 is 12 amino acids long. With 0 bases removed from V and 7 bases from J, the gap between germline ends came to 6 bases. CDR1 SGHNT and CDR2 YENEEA come from the germline V gene. Naive, central memory, regulatory and stem cell-like memory cells within the CD4+ compartment were sorted using CD45RO/CCR7/CD25/CD127/CD95/CD27. The receptor's source is a woman in her late teens or twenties with type 1 diabetes. This chain connects TRBV11-3 to TRBJ1-2; D remains unclear. The sequenced sample consisted of central memory CD4+ T cells from blood. The CDR3 nucleotides read TGTGCCAGCAGCTTAGAGCTGAGTGGCTACACCTTC. Protein sequence: CASSLELSGYTF.